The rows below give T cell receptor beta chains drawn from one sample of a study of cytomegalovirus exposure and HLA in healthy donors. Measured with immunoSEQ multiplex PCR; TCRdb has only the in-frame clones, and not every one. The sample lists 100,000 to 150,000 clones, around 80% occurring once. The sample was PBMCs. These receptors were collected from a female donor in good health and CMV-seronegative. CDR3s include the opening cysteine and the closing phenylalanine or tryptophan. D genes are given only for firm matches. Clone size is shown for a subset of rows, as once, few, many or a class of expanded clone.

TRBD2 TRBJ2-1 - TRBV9 TGTGCCAGCGGACTAGCGGGAGGTCTGAATGAGCAGTTCTTC CASGLAGGLNEQFF
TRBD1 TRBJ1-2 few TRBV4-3 TGCGCCAGCAGCCAAGATCGGGGACCCACAGGGGGCATAGGTGGCTACACCTTC CASSQDRGPTGGIGGYTF
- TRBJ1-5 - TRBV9 TGTGCCAGCAGCGTCTCTACAGGGACGGGTCAGCCTCAGCATTTT CASSVSTGTGQPQHF
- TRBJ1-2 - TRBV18 TGTGCCAGCTCACTCTCGGGGGACTATGGCTACACCTTC CASSLSGDYGYTF
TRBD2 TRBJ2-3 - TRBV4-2 TGTGCCAGCAGCCAAGTTGCGGCGGGAGGTAACACAGATACGCAGTATTTT CASSQVAAGGNTDTQYF
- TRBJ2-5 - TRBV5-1 TGCGCCAGCAGCTTGGCCGATAGCAGCGGAGAGACCCAGTACTTC CASSLADSSGETQYF
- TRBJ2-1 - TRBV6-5 TGTGCCAGCAGTTCCCGACATCGGGGAAATGAGCAGTTCTTC CASSSRHRGNEQFF
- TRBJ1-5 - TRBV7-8 TGTGCCAGCAGCTTTTTAGCCGCGGGTAGCAATCAGCCCCAGCATTTT CASSFLAAGSNQPQHF
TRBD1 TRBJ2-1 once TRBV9 TGTGCCAGCAGCGTAGAACCAGGGGGTACCTACAATGAGCAGTTCTTC CASSVEPGGTYNEQFF
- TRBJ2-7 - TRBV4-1 TGCGCCAGCAGCCAAGAAACGGGGAGGTACGAGCAGTACTTC CASSQETGRYEQYF
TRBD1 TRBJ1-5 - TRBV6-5 TGTGCCAGCACTCAAGAAGGGACAGGCAATCAGCCCCAGCATTTT CASTQEGTGNQPQHF
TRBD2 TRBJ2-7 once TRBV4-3 TGCGCCAGCAGCCCGGGCGGGGAGGGGATTTCCTACGAGCAGTACTTC CASSPGGEGISYEQYF
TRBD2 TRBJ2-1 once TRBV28 TGTGCCAGCAGTTTAGGCGGGAGGGTCTACAATGAGCAGTTCTTC CASSLGGRVYNEQFF
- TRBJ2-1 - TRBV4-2 TGTGCCAGCAGCCAAGAGTCCAGGATCGGTGAGCAGTTCTTC CASSQESRIGEQFF
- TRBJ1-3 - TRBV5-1 TGCGCCAGCAGCTTGGGGGAGGGGTATCTCCCTGGAAACACCATATATTTT CASSLGEGYLPGNTIYF
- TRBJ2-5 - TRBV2 TGTGCCAGCAGTGAACAGGGGAATGGAGAGACCCAGTACTTC CASSEQGNGETQYF
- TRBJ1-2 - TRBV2 TGTGCCAGCAGTCGGGAGGGGGTCTATGGCTACACCTTC CASSREGVYGYTF
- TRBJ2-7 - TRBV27 TGTGCCAGCAGTTTAGGGACCCTAGCGAACGAGCAGTACTTC CASSLGTLANEQYF
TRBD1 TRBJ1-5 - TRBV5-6 TGTGCCAGCAGCTCGTCGACAGGGTTGCAGCCCCAGCATTTT CASSSSTGLQPQHF
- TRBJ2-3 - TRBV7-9 TGTGCCAGCAGCTTAATATCGGGAGTAAGAACAGATACGCAGTATTTT CASSLISGVRTDTQYF
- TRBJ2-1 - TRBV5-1 TGCGCCAGCAGCGCTATATACAATGAGCAGTTCTTC CASSAIYNEQFF
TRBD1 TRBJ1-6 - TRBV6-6 TGTGCCAGCAGTACCGACAGGGGAGGACGCTCACCCCTCCACTTT CASSTDRGGRSPLHF
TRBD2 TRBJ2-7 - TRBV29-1 TGCAGCGGGCTAGCGGGAGCGGACGAGCAGTACTTC CSGLAGADEQYF
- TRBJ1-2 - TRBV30 TGTGCCTGGCCGAGTTGGCGGGGGGCGCCTAATGGCTACACCTTC CAWPSWRGAPNGYTF
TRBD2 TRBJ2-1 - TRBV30 TGTGCCTGGAGTCCCCTCGCCGGGACTAGCGGCTACAATGAGCAGTTCTTC CAWSPLAGTSGYNEQFF
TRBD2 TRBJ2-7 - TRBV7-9 TGTGCCAGCAGCCTCCTAGCGGGAGTGGAAGAGCAGTACTTC CASSLLAGVEEQYF
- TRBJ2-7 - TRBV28 TGTGCCAGCAGTCGGACTAGGGGGATTACCTACGAGCAGTACTTC CASSRTRGITYEQYF
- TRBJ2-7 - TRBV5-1 TGCGCCAGCAGCCTCCGCACCATAGGCGGGTTGGACTCCTACGAGCAGTACTTC CASSLRTIGGLDSYEQYF
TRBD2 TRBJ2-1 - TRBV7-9 TGTGCCAGCAGCCCGATAGCGGGGGGCAGGATCCATGAGCAGTTCTTC CASSPIAGGRIHEQFF
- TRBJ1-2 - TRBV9 TGTGCCAGCAGCCCGGCCGGTGGACATGATCGCACCTTC CASSPAGGHDRTF
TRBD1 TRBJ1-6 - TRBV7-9 TGTGCCAGCAGCCTGGGACAGCTTAATTCACCCCTCCACTTT CASSLGQLNSPLHF
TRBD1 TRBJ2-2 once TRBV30 TGTGCCTGGAGAGGGACAGGGGTTCCCGGGGAGCTGTTTTTT CAWRGTGVPGELFF
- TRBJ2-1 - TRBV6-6 TGTGCCAGCACCGACTACTACAATGAGCAGTTCTTC CASTDYYNEQFF
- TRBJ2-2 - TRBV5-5 TGTGCCAGCAGCTTTGGGTCGGCGGGGCTTCTTGTCACCGGGGAGCTGTTTTTT CASSFGSAGLLVTGELFF
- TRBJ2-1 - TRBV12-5 TGTGCTAGTGCAGGGTACAATGAGCAGTTCTTC CASAGYNEQFF
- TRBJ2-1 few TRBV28 TGTGCCAGCAGTTTAAGCGGACAGAATGGTGAGCAGTTCTTC CASSLSGQNGEQFF
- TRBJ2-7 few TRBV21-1 TGTGCCAGCAGCAAAGATCGCGGACAGGAGAAAACCTACGAGCAGTACTTC CASSKDRGQEKTYEQYF
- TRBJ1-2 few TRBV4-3 TGCGCCAGCAGCCAACAATACAGGGTTGACAACTATGGCTACACCTTC CASSQQYRVDNYGYTF
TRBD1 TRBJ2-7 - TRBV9 TGTGCCAGCAGCGTAGCGGGACAGGGTTCCTACGAGCAGTACTTC CASSVAGQGSYEQYF
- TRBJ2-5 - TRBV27 TGTGCCAGCAGTCCTTTAGACACTCAAGAGACCCAGTACTTC CASSPLDTQETQYF
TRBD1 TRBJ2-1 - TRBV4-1 TGCGCCAGCAGCCAAGATGGGACAGGGCACCCCCTTAGCTCCTACAATGAGCAGTTCTTC CASSQDGTGHPLSSYNEQFF
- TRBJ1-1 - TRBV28 TGTGCCAGCAGTTTCGGGGGGGCGTCCAATGAAGCTTTCTTT CASSFGGASNEAFF
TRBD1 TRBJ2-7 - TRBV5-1 TGCGCCAGCAGCTTGAGACAGGGCGGCTACGAGCAGTACTTC CASSLRQGGYEQYF
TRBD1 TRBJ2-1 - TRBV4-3 TGCGCCAGCAGCCAAGATTCGGGGACAGGGGGCTACAATGAGCAGTTCTTC CASSQDSGTGGYNEQFF
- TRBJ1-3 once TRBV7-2 TGTGCCAGCAGCTTATCTCCCCTCTCCGGAAACACCATATATTTT CASSLSPLSGNTIYF
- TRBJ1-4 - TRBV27 TGTGCCAGCAGTAAAACGGGGAGAGAAAAACTGTTTTTT CASSKTGREKLFF
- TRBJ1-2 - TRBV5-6 TGTGCCAGCAGCTTGGCACAAAACTATGGCTACACCTTC CASSLAQNYGYTF
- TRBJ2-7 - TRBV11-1 TGTGCCAGCAGCTTAGTACGGGCCTACGAGCAGTACTTC CASSLVRAYEQYF